Listed here are 27 T cell receptor beta chains from one sample, sequenced in a study of cytomegalovirus exposure and HLA in healthy donors. PCR amplification relied on 60 Vbeta primers (plus 13 Jbeta primers). Clones were read by immunoSEQ multiplex PCR, and TCRdb kept only the in-frame ones, dropping some. The sample has approximately 89,000 clones, 60% to 80% seen once. The sequenced material came from PBMCs. These receptors originate from a man in his thirties or forties in good health and CMV-seronegative.

This chain links TRBV9 with TRBJ2-5, with 7 bases aligning to TRBD1. V was clipped by 6 bases and J by 2 bases; unmatched bases: 7. The CDR3 covers 14 residues. Germline CDR1 reads SGDLS; CDR2 reads YYNGEE. The CDR3 DNA follows: TGTGCCAGCAATCCGGGACAGACACAAGAGACCCAGTACTTC. Protein product: CASNPGQTQETQYF.

The genes are TRBV11-1 and TRBJ1-1, with TRBD1 matching 7 bases. The CDR3 contains 14 residues. CDR1 is SGHAT and CDR2 is FQDESV in the germline V gene (reference sequence). V lost 2 bases to trimming and J lost 4 bases; unmatched junction nucleotides: 4. The CDR3 DNA is TGTGCCAGCAGCTTACGACAGGGTGGCACTGAAGCTTTCTTT. Translating it yields CASSLRQGGTEAFF.

V gene TRBV11-2 combines with J gene TRBJ2-7; 11 bases fit TRBD1. From germline, CDR1 is SGHAT and CDR2 FQNNGV. J was trimmed by 3 bases and V by 0 bases; bases with no gene match: 10. The CDR3 is 18 amino acids. CDR3 sequence: CASSLEPLRDRGFYEQYF. The CDR3 nucleotides read TGTGCCAGCAGCTTAGAACCACTCCGGGACAGGGGGTTCTACGAGCAGTACTTC. The complete variable domain, with remaining parts taken from reference TRBV11-2 and TRBJ2-7, reads EAGVAQSPRYKIIEKRQSVAFWCNPISGHATLYWYQQILGQGPKLLIQFQNNGVVDDSQLPKDRFSAERLKGVDSTLKIQPAKLEDSAVYLCASSLEPLRDRGFYEQYFGPGTRLTVT.

The V and J genes are TRBV11-3 and TRBJ1-3; TRBD1 might be the D (6 bases). This CDR3 has 16 amino acids. Trimming removed 0 bases at V and 4 bases at J, with 13 bases between. Germline lookup yields CDR1 SGHNT and CDR2 YENEEA. CDR3 DNA sequence: TGTGCCAGCAGCTTAGATAGGGGGGGCCTCGGAAACACCATATATTTT. Translated: CASSLDRGGLGNTIYF.

The chain links TRBV28 to TRBJ1-6; 7 bases agree with TRBD1. V was clipped by 7 bases and J by 9 bases; unmatched bases: 15. Germline V gene sequence: CDR1 MDHEN, CDR2 SYDVKM. This CDR3 is built from 16 residues. The CDR3 DNA follows: TGTGCCAGCACCCACCCCGGTCAGGGGGGTCGTTCACCCCTCCACTTT. Protein: CASTHPGQGGRSPLHF. The variable domain in full, with the rest retrieved from reference TRBV28 and TRBJ1-6, is DVKVTQSSRYLVKRTGEKVFLECVQDMDHENMFWYRQDPGLGLRLIYFSYDVKMKEKGDIPEGYSVSREKKERFSLILESASTNQTSMYLCASTHPGQGGRSPLHFGNGTRLTVT.

The chain is built from TRBV6-5 and TRBJ1-1; 8 positions match TRBD1. The CDR3 runs to 14 residues. Germline V lookup: CDR1 MNHEY, CDR2 SVGAGI. Trimming cost V 2 bases and J 4 bases; bases outside gene matches: 3. CDR3 coding DNA: TGTGCCAGCAGTTACGCGGGACAGGTCACTGAAGCTTTCTTT. Protein product: CASSYAGQVTEAFF.

The chain is built from TRBV27 and TRBJ2-7, with 10 bases lining up with TRBD2. Germline loops: CDR1 MNHEY, CDR2 SMNVEV (reference sequence). The CDR3 spans 15 residues. Unmatched junction bases numbered 6, after V lost 5 bases and J lost 2 bases. The DNA of the CDR3 is TGTGCCAGCAGTAGGACTAGCGGATCCACCTACGAGCAGTACTTC. Translating it yields CASSRTSGSTYEQYF.

This clone was seen only once. The chain has TRBV4-1 and TRBJ2-1, with 8 bases lining up with TRBD1. Germline-derived CDR1 and CDR2 are MGHRA and YSYEKL. J lost 8 bases, V lost 6 bases, and 6 bases had no gene match. This CDR3 contains 13 residues. The CDR3 nucleotides read TGCGCCAGCAGGTCGACAGGGGTAGATGAGCAGTTCTTC. It specifies CASRSTGVDEQFF.

This sequence joins TRBV27 and TRBJ1-4; 9 nucleotides align to TRBD1. V was clipped by 5 bases and J by 8 bases; unmatched bases: 9. The CDR3 has 15 residues. Germline CDR1 reads MNHEY; CDR2 reads SMNVEV (reference sequence). Here the CDR3 reads CASSPGDRASEKLFF. The CDR3 nucleotides read TGTGCCAGCAGTCCAGGGGACAGGGCGTCCGAAAAACTGTTTTTT.

The J gene is TRBJ1-1, the V gene TRBV18, with D uncertain. The V gene lost 2 bases and the J gene lost 1 base, with 5 bases spanning the gap. Germline V CDR1 and CDR2: KGHSH, LQKENI. CDR3 size: 13 residues. DNA for the CDR3: TGTGCCAGCTCACCAGGGCGGAACACTGAAGCTTTCTTT. Encoded protein: CASSPGRNTEAFF.

The chain is built from TRBV27 and TRBJ1-5; no reliable D call. The CDR3 has 16 residues. V was clipped by 3 bases and J by 0 bases, with 12 bases between them. Germline-derived CDR1 and CDR2 are MNHEY and SMNVEV (reference sequence). The CDR3 nucleotides read TGTGCCAGCAGTTTGTTTAGCCAGCCTAGCAATCAGCCCCAGCATTTT. Encoded protein: CASSLFSQPSNQPQHF.

The V gene is TRBV19, the J gene TRBJ1-1; D uncertain. The germline gives CDR1 LNHDA, CDR2 SQIVND (reference sequence). V lost 10 bases and J lost 6, with 12 bases in between. The CDR3 totals 11 residues. The CDR3 sequence is CATAGGAEAFF. CDR3 nucleotide sequence: TGTGCCACCGCCGGAGGAGCTGAAGCTTTCTTT.

The genes are TRBV19 and TRBJ2-4; 7 nucleotides line up with TRBD1. CDR1 is LNHDA and CDR2 is SQIVND in the germline V gene (reference sequence). The CDR3 spans 12 residues. V dropped 5 bases and J dropped 8; count of bases not matched to a gene: 3. CDR3: CASSSQGDIQYF. CDR3 sequence (DNA): TGTGCCAGTAGTTCCCAGGGGGACATTCAGTACTTC.

The J gene is TRBJ2-3, the V gene TRBV6-4; 11 bases match TRBD2. This CDR3 region has 15 residues. Germline assignment: CDR1 MRHNA and CDR2 SNTAGT. V was pared by 4 bases and J by 3 bases, with 3 bases of the junction left unmatched. CDR3 residues: CASSVLAGGTDTQYF. CDR3 DNA: TGTGCCAGCAGTGTTCTAGCGGGAGGAACAGATACGCAGTATTTT.

V and J are TRBV5-1 and TRBJ2-3, with D possibly TRBD2 on 5 matching bases. Germline V gene data show CDR1 as SGHRS and CDR2 as YFSETQ. V shed 0 bases and J shed 2 bases, with 13 bases lying between them. CDR3 size: 16 residues. CDR3 protein: CASSLAGAAPTDTQYF. In DNA, the CDR3 is TGCGCCAGCAGCTTGGCTGGAGCGGCCCCCACAGATACGCAGTATTTT.

The V gene is TRBV14, the J gene TRBJ2-5, with D possibly matching TRBD2 (6 bases). Germline V CDR1 and CDR2: SGHDN, FVKESK. V was pared by 1 base and J by 5 bases, with 8 bases between. The length of the CDR3 is 13 residues. The CDR3 nucleotides are TGTGCCAGCAGCCAAGTAGGGAGGGAGACCCAGTACTTC. Amino acids: CASSQVGRETQYF. Looking up the rest from reference TRBV14 and TRBJ2-5 gives the full variable domain: EAGVTQFPSHSVIEKGQTVTLRCDPISGHDNLYWYRRVMGKEIKFLLHFVKESKQDESGMPNNRFLAERTGGTYSTLKVQPAELEDSGVYFCASSQVGRETQYFGPGTRLLVL.

This clone was detected only once. The rearrangement uses TRBV27 and TRBJ2-5; D may be TRBD2 (5 bases). V was cut by 4 bases and J by 0 bases, with 12 bases left in between. Looked up from germline, CDR1 is MNHEY and CDR2 is SMNVEV (reference sequence). The CDR3 is made up of 15 amino acids. CDR3 coding DNA: TGTGCCAGCAGTTCCCGCGGAGGAGACCAAGAGACCCAGTACTTC. Its translation is CASSSRGGDQETQYF.

This clone has just a few counts. The chain links TRBV5-6 to TRBJ1-3; D is unresolved. V was cut by 0 bases and J by 0 bases, with 13 bases left in between. Germline V CDR1 and CDR2: SGHDT, YYEEEE. CDR3 size: 17 residues. The CDR3 DNA follows: TGTGCCAGCAGCTTGGTCGCGGTCCGTAGCTCTGGAAACACCATATATTTT. This gives the protein CASSLVAVRSSGNTIYF.

The rearrangement joins TRBV7-9 to TRBJ1-5; TRBD1 is a possible D gene (5 bases). This CDR3 region has 16 residues. Germline V gene sequence: CDR1 SEHNR, CDR2 FQNEAQ (reference sequence). With 0 bases removed from V and 4 bases from J, the gap between germline ends came to 13 bases. Here the CDR3 DNA reads TGTGCCAGCAGCTTAGCCGCAGTGGGGGGGAATCAGCCCCAGCATTTT. It encodes CASSLAAVGGNQPQHF.

V is TRBV7-8 and J is TRBJ2-1, with 12 bases aligning to TRBD2. CDR3 length equals 15 residues. Germline values: CDR1 SGHVS, CDR2 FQNEAQ. The V segment lost 5 bases and the J segment 4 bases; nucleotides outside the gene matches: 3. The CDR3 spells CASSRTSGVYNEQFF. CDR3 sequence (DNA): TGTGCCAGCAGCCGGACTAGCGGGGTTTACAATGAGCAGTTCTTC. The full variable domain, with the rest looked up from reference TRBV7-8 and TRBJ2-1, is GAGVSQSPRYKVAKRGQDVALRCDPISGHVSLFWYQQALGQGPEFLTYFQNEAQLDKSGLPSDRFFAERPEGSVSTLKIQRTQQEDSAVYLCASSRTSGVYNEQFFGPGTRLTVL.

The rearrangement uses TRBV9 and TRBJ1-1; no reliable D call. CDR1 is SGDLS and CDR2 is YYNGEE in the germline V gene. The germline V and J ends were trimmed by 3 bases and 5 bases, with 11 bases remaining between them. The CDR3 loop spans 13 amino acids. The DNA of the CDR3 is TGTGCCAGCAGCGCGGAGGGAGGTACTGAAGCTTTCTTT. Encoded protein: CASSAEGGTEAFF.

The rearrangement links TRBV6-1 to TRBJ1-3, with TRBD1 identical over 9 bases. Germline-derived CDR1 and CDR2 are MNHNS and SASEGT. V trimming: 6 bases; J trimming: 5 bases; junction bases outside the gene matches: 5. This CDR3 spans 14 amino acids. The CDR3, as DNA: TGTGCCAGCAGAAGACAGGGGGAAAGAAACACCATATATTTT. Residues: CASRRQGERNTIYF.

This clone has a handful of counts. Other nucleotide sequences from this sample produce the same CDR3. V and J are TRBV4-1 and TRBJ2-1; tentative D call: TRBD1 (5 bases). The V gene lost 1 base and the J gene lost 4 bases, with 5 bases spanning the gap. This CDR3 comprises 13 residues. Germline V gives CDR1 MGHRA, CDR2 YSYEKL. CDR3 protein: CASSQGQYNEQFF. The CDR3 nucleotides are TGCGCCAGCAGCCAAGGACAGTACAATGAGCAGTTCTTC.

This clone has just one count. The chain carries TRBV7-2 and TRBJ2-2; 11 bases map to TRBD2. The CDR3 totals 16 residues. The germline V gene has CDR1 SGHTA and CDR2 FQGNSA. V dropped 7 bases and J dropped 3; count of bases not matched to a gene: 7. CDR3 nucleotides: TGTGCCAGCAAGGAACTAGCGGGAGCGGACACCGGGGAGCTGTTTTTT. This encodes CASKELAGADTGELFF.

Only one count was recorded for this clone. V gene TRBV10-3 combines with J gene TRBJ2-7, with 8 nucleotides matching TRBD2. With V trimmed by 8 bases and J by 0 bases, 6 bases remained unmatched. CDR3 size: 14 residues. Germline loops: CDR1 ENHRY, CDR2 SYGVKD. CDR3 sequence reads: CAISPSGYSYEQYF. The CDR3, as DNA: TGTGCCATCTCCCCTAGCGGGTACTCCTACGAGCAGTACTTC.

By sample fraction, this clone is medium-sized. For the CDR3, the DNA is TGTGCCAGTAGTATAGATCCTTTAGTTAAGACTGAAGCTTTCTTT. Protein product: CASSIDPLVKTEAFF. The chain links TRBV19 to TRBJ1-1, with no clear D. The length of the CDR3 is 15 residues. Germline V gene lookup returns CDR1 LNHDA and CDR2 SQIVND (reference sequence). Trimming pared 0 bases from V and 5 bases from J, leaving 13 bases between.

This clone has only a few counts. This chain uses TRBV7-2 with TRBJ1-5, with TRBD1 matching 10 bases. The CDR3 has 19 residues. CDR1 and CDR2 from the germline V gene are SGHTA and FQGNSA. V was clipped by 6 bases and J by 2 bases; unmatched bases: 16. CDR3 protein: CASRGRDRGIKIGNQPQHF. DNA for the CDR3: TGTGCCAGCAGGGGTCGGGACAGGGGTATCAAGATTGGCAATCAGCCCCAGCATTTT.